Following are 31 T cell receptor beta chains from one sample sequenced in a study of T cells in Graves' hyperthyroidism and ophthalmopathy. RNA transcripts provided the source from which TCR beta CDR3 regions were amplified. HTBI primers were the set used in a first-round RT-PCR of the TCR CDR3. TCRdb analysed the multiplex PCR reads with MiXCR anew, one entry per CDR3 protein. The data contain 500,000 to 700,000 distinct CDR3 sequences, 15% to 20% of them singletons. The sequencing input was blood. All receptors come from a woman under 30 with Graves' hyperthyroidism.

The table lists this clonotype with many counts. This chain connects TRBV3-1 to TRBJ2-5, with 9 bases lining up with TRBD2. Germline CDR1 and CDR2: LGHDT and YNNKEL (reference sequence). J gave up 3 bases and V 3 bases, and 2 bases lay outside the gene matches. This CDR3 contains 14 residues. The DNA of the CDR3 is TGTGCCAGCAGCCATGGCGGGGGGGAAGAGACCCAGTACTTC. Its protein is CASSHGGGEETQYF.

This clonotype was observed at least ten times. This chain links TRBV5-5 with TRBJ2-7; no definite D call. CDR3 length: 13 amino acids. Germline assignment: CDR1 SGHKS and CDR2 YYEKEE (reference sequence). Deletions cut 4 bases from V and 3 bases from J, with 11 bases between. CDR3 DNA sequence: TGTGCCAGCAGCACGGATTTGAACTACGAGCAGTACTTC. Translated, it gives CASSTDLNYEQYF.

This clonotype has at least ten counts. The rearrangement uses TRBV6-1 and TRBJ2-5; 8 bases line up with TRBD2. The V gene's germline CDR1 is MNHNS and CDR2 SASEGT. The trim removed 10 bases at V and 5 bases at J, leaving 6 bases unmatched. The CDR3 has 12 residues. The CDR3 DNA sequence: TGTGCCACCGGGAGGGGGGCGGAGACCCAGTACTTC. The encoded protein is CATGRGAETQYF.

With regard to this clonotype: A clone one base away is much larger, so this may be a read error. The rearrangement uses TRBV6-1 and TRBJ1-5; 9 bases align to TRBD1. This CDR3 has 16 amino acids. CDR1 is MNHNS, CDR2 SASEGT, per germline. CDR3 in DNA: TGTGCCTGCAGTGCCTACAGGGGGCAGGGCAATCAGCCCCAGCATTTT. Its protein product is CACSAYRGQGNQPQHF.

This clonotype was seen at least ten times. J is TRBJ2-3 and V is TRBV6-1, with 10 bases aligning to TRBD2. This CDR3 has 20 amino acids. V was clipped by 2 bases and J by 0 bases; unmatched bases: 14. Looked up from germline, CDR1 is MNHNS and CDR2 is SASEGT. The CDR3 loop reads CASSEFGSGRIHSSTDTQYF. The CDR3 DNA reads TGTGCCAGCAGTGAATTTGGTAGCGGGAGGATCCACTCTAGCACAGATACGCAGTATTTT.

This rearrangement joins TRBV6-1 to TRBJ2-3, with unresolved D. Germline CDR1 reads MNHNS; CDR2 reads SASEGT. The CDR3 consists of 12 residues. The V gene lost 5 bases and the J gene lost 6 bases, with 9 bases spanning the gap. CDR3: CASSRMGDTQYF. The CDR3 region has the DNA TGTGCCAGCAGTCGAATGGGGGATACGCAGTATTTT.

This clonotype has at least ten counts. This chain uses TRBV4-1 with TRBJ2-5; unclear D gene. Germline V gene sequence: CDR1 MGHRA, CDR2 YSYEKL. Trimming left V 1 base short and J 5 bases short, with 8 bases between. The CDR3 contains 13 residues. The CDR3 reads CASSQVIRETQYF. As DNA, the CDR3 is TGCGCCAGCAGCCAAGTCATTCGGGAGACCCAGTACTTC.

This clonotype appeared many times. The CDR3 bases are TGTGCCAGCAGCTCACAGGGATGGTCCTATGGCTACACCTTC. It codes for CASSSQGWSYGYTF. The chain employs TRBV7-2 and TRBJ1-2, with D maybe TRBD1 (6 bases). This CDR3 region has 14 residues. The germline CDR1 and CDR2 sequences are SGHTA and FQGNSA. The germline V and J ends were trimmed by 4 bases and 4 bases, with 13 bases remaining between them. Based on the CDR3 plus reference TRBV7-2 and TRBJ1-2, the full variable domain is GAGVSQSPSNKVTEKGKDVELRCDPISGHTALYWYRQSLGQGLEFLIYFQGNSAPDKSGLPSDRFSAERTGGSVSTLTIQRTQQEDSAVYLCASSSQGWSYGYTFGSGTRLTVV.

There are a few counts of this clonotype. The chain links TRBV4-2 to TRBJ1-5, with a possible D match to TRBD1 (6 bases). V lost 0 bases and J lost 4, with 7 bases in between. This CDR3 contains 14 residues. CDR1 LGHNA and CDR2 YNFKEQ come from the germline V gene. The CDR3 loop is CASSQDRGNQPQHF. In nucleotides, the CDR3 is TGTGCCAGCAGCCAAGATAGGGGGAATCAGCCCCAGCATTTT.

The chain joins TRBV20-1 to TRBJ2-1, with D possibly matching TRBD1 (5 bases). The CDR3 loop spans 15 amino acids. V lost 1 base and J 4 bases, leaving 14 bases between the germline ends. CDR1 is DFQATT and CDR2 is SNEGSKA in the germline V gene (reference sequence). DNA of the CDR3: TGCAGTGCTAGAGCGGACACCCTACCTTACAATGAGCAGTTCTTC. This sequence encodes CSARADTLPYNEQFF.

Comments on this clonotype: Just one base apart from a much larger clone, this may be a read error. The CDR3 sequence: CASQRGGPQYF. The CDR3 nucleotides are TGTGCCAGCCAAAGGGGGGGGCCCCAGTACTTC. The chain employs TRBV28 and TRBJ2-5; tentatively, D is TRBD2 (7 bases). CDR3 length: 11 amino acids. Trimming shortened V by 8 bases and J by 9 bases, and 13 bases separated the two germline ends. CDR1 and CDR2 (germline): MDHEN, SYDVKM. The variable domain in full, completed from reference TRBV28 and TRBJ2-5, reads DVKVTQSSRYLVKRTGEKVFLECVQDMDHENMFWYRQDPGLGLRLIYFSYDVKMKEKGDIPEGYSVSREKKERFSLILESASTNQTSMYLCASQRGGPQYFGPGTRLLVL.

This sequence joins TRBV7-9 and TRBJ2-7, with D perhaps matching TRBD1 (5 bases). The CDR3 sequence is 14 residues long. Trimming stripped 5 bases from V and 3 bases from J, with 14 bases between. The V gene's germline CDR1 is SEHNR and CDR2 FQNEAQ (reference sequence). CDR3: CASSTDSSVYEQYF. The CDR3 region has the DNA TGTGCCAGCAGCACCGACAGTTCAGTCTACGAGCAGTACTTC.

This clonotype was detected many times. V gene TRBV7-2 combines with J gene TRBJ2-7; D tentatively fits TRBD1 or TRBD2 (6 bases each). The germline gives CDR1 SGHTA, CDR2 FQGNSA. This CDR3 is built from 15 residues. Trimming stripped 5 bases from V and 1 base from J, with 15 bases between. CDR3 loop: CASSPGDKRSYEQYF. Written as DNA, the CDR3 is TGTGCCAGCAGCCCGGGGGACAAACGTTCCTACGAGCAGTACTTC. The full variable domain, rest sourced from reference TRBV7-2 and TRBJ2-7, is GAGVSQSPSNKVTEKGKDVELRCDPISGHTALYWYRQSLGQGLEFLIYFQGNSAPDKSGLPSDRFSAERTGGSVSTLTIQRTQQEDSAVYLCASSPGDKRSYEQYFGPGTRLTVT.

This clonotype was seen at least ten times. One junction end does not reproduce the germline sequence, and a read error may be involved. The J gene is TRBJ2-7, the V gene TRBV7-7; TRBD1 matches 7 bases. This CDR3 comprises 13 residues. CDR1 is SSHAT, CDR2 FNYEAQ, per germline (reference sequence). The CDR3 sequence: CASSLNRGGEQYF. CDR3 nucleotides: TGTGCTAGCAGCTTAAACAGGGGTGGAGAGCAGTACTTC.

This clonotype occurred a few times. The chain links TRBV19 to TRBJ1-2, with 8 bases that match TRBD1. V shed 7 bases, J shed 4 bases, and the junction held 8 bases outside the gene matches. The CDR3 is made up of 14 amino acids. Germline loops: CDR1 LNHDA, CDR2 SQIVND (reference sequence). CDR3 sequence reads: CASTRDRMIYGYTF. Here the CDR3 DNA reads TGTGCCAGTACCCGGGACAGGATGATCTATGGCTACACCTTC.

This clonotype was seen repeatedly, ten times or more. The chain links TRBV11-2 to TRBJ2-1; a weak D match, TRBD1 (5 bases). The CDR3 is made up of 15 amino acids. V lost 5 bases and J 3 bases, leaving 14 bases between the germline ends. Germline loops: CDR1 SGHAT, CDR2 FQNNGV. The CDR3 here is CASSREVGHYNEQFF. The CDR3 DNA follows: TGTGCCAGCAGCCGAGAGGTGGGGCACTACAATGAGCAGTTCTTC.

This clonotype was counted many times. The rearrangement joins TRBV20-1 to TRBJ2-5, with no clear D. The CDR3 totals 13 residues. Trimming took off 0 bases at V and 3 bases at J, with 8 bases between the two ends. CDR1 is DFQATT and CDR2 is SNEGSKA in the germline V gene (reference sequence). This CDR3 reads CSARDPQEETQYF. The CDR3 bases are TGCAGTGCTAGAGATCCCCAGGAAGAGACCCAGTACTTC.

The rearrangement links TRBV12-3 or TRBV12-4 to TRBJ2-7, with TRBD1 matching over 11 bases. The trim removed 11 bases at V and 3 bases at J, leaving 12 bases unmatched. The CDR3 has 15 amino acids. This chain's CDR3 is CAGKPTGTGGYEQYF. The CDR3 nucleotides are TGTGCCGGCAAACCGACCGGGACAGGGGGCTACGAGCAGTACTTC.

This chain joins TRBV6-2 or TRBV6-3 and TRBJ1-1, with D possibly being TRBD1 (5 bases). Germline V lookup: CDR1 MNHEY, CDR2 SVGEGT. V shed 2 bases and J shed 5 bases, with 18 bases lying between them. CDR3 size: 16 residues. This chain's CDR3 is CASSYHGNWGLTEAFF. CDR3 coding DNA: TGTGCCAGCAGTTACCACGGTAACTGGGGCTTAACTGAAGCTTTCTTT.

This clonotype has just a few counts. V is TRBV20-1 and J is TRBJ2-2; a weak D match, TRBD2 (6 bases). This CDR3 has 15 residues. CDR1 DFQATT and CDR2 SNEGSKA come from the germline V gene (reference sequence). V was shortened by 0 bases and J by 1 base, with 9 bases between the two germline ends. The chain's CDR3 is CSARDRDLNTGELFF. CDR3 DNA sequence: TGCAGTGCTAGAGACAGGGACTTGAACACCGGGGAGCTGTTTTTT.

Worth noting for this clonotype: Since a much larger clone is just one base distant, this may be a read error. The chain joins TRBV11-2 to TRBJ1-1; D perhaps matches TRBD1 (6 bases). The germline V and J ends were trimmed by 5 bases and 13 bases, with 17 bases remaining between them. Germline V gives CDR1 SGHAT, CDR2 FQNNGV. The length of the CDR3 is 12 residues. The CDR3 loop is CASSQGGAGCFF. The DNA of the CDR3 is TGTGCCAGCAGCCAAGGGGGGGCAGGATGTTTCTTT.

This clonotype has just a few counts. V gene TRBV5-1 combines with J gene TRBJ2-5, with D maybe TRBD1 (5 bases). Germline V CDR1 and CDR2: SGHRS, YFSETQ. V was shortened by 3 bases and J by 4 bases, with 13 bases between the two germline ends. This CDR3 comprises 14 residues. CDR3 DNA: TGCGCCAGCAGCTCCTGGACACCGCGAGAGACCCAGTACTTC. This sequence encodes CASSSWTPRETQYF.

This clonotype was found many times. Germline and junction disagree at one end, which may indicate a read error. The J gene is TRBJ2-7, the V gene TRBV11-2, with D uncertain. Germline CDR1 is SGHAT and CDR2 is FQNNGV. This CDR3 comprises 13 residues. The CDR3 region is CASSLDLRYGQYF. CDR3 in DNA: TGTGCCAGCAGCTTAGATCTCCGTTACGGGCAGTACTTC.

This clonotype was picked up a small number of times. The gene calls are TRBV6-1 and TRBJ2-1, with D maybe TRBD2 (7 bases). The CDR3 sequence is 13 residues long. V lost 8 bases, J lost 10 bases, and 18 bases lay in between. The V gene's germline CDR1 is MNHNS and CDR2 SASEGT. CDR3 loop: CASLGRPQGEQFF. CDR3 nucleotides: TGTGCCAGCCTCGGGAGGCCACAGGGCGAGCAGTTCTTC.

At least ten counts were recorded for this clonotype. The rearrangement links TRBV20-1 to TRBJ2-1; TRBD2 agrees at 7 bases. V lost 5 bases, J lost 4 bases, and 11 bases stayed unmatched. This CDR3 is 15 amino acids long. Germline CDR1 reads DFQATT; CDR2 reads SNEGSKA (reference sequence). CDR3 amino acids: CSAAPERDEYNEQFF. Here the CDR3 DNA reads TGCAGTGCTGCACCTGAGCGGGACGAATACAATGAGCAGTTCTTC.

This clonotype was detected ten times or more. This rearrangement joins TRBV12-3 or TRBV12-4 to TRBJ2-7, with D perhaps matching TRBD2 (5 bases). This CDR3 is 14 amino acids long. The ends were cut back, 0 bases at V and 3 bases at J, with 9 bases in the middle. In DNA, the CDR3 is TGTGCCAGCAGTTTAGCAGTTAGCGACTACGAGCAGTACTTC. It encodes CASSLAVSDYEQYF.

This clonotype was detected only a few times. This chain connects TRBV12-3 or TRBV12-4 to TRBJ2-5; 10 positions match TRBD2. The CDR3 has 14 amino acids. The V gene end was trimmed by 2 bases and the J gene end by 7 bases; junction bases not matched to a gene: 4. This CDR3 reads CASSLLVAGGTQYF. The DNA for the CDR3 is TGTGCCAGCAGTTTATTAGTAGCGGGAGGGACCCAGTACTTC.

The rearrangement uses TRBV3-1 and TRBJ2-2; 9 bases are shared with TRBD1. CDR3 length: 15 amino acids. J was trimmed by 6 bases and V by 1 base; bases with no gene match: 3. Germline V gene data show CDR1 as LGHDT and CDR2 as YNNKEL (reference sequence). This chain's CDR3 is CASSQGDREAGELFF. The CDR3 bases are TGTGCCAGCAGCCAAGGGGACAGGGAGGCCGGGGAGCTGTTTTTT.

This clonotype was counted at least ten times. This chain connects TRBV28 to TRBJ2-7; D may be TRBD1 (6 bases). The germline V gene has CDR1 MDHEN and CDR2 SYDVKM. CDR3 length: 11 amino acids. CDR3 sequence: CAWGHLYEQYF. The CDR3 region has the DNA TGTGCGTGGGGACACCTCTACGAGCAGTACTTC. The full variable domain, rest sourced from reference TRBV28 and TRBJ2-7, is DVKVTQSSRYLVKRTGEKVFLECVQDMDHENMFWYRQDPGLGLRLIYFSYDVKMKEKGDIPEGYSVSREKKERFSLILESASTNQTSMYLCAWGHLYEQYFGPGTRLTVT.

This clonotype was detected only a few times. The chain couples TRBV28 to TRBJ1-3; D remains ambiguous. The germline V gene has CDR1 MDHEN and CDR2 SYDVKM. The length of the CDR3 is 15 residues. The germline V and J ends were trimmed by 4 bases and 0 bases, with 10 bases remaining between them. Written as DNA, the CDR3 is TGTGCCAGCAGTTCCAGTGGGAGCTCTGGAAACACCATATATTTT. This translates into CASSSSGSSGNTIYF.

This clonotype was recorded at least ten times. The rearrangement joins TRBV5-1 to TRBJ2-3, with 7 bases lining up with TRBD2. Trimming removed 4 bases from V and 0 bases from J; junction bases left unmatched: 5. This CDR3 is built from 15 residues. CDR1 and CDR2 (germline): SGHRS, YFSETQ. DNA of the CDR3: TGCGCCAGCAGCCAAAAGCGGGGTAGCACAGATACGCAGTATTTT. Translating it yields CASSQKRGSTDTQYF.